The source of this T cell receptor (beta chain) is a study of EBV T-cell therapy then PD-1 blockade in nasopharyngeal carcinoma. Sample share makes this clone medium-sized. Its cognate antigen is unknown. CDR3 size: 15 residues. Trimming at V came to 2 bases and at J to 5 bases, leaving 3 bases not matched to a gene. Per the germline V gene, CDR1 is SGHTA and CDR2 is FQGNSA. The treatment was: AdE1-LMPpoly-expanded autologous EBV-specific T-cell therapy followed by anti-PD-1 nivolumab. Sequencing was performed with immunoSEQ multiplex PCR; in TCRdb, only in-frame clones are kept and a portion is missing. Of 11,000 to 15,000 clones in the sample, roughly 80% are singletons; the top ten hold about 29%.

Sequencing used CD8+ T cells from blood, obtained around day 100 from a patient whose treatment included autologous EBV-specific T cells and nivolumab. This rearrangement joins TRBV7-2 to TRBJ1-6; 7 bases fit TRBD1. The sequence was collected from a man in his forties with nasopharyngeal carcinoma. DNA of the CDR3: TGTGCCAGCAGCTTATTCGGGACAGATAATTCACCCCTCCACTTT. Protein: CASSLFGTDNSPLHF.